This T cell receptor (beta chain) originates from a study of Ad26.COV2.S vaccination and SARS-CoV-2 variants. Method: immunoSEQ multiplex PCR; TCRdb's copy keeps in-frame clones and lacks some. The sample includes some 350,000 clones, under 95% of them seen just once. The table lists this clone with a few counts. The antigen remains undetermined. General observations from the study: Responses of spike-specific T cells (both CD8+ and CD4+) reportedly showed substantial breadth after vaccination. Analyses of TCR breadth and depth may have underestimated total T cell responses. Spike-specific TCR breadth was greater in vaccine than placebo recipients.

Deletions cut 4 bases from V and 0 bases from J, with 13 bases between. The CDR3 is 15 residues long. Germline V gene sequence: CDR1 SGHDT, CDR2 YYEEEE. The material sequenced was peripheral blood, taken after recovery from COVID-19. This chain joins TRBV5-6 and TRBJ1-1; D unclear. This receptor was taken from a human donor who had recovered from COVID-19. The CDR3 bases are TGTGCCAGCAGCCCTAAAGACCGATTGAACACTGAAGCTTTCTTT. Protein sequence: CASSPKDRLNTEAFF. Using reference TRBV5-6 and TRBJ1-1 for the parts outside the CDR3, the full variable domain is DAGVTQSPTHLIKTRGQQVTLRCSPKSGHDTVSWYQQALGQGPQFIFQYYEEEERQRGNFPDRFSGHQFPNYSSELNVNALLLGDSALYLCASSPKDRLNTEAFFGQGTRLTVV.